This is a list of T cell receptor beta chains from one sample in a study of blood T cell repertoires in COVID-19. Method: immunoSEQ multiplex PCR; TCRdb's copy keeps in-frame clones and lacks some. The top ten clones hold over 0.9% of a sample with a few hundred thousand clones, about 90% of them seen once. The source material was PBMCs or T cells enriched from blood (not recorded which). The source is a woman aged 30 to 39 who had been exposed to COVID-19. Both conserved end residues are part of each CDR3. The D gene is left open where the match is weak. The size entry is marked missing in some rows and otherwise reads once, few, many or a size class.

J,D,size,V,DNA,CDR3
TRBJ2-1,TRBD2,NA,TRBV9,TGTGCCAGCAGCGTCGGGGGGAGACTCCCATACAATGAGCAGTTCTTC,CASSVGGRLPYNEQFF
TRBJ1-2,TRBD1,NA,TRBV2,TGTGCGGGCCCCTCTACAGGGGACTATGGCTACACCTTC,CAGPSTGDYGYTF
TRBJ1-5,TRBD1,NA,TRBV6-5,TGTGCCGGCCGACAGGGGGCTGCTCAGCCCCAGCATTTT,CAGRQGAAQPQHF
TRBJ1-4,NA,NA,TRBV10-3,TGTGCCATCAGTGACGTAGCAACTAATGAAAAACTGTTTTTT,CAISDVATNEKLFF
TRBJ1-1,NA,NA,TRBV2,TGTGCCAGAGGGTCAAGGGGCGTCACTGGCACTGAAGCTTTCTTT,CARGSRGVTGTEAFF
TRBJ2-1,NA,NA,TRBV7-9,TGTGCCAGCAGCTTAGACAGGGCTCCCCCTTACAATGAGCAGTTCTTC,CASSLDRAPPYNEQFF
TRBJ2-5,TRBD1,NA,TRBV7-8,TGTGCCAGCAGCCTCTGGACAGGGGGCGCGAAGGTTGGGACCCAGTACTTC,CASSLWTGGAKVGTQYF
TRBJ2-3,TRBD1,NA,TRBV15,TGTGCCACCAGCAGGGAACAGGGGGCATGGGATACGCAGTATTTT,CATSREQGAWDTQYF
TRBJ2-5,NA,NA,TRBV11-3,TGTGCCAGCAGCAACCCCCAGCTAGGAGGTGGCGCAGAGACCCAGTACTTC,CASSNPQLGGGAETQYF
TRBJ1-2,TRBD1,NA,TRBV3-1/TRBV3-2,TGTGCCAGCACCCAAGGACAGGGCCTTCGGTACACCTTC,CASTQGQGLRYTF
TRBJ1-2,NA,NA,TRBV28,TGTGCCAGCAGTGCCCATCAGGGCGACAATCGCTACACCTTC,CASSAHQGDNRYTF
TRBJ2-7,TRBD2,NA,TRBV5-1,TGCGCCAGCAGCTTGCGGTCTAGCGGGAGCCACGAGCAGTACTTC,CASSLRSSGSHEQYF
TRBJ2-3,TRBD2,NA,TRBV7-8,TGTGCCAGCAGCTTAGTTCGACTAGCGGGAGGTACAGATACGCAGTATTTT,CASSLVRLAGGTDTQYF
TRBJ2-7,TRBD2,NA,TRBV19,TGTGCCAGTAGTATAGACCTGGGACTAGCGGGTTACGAGCAGTACTTC,CASSIDLGLAGYEQYF
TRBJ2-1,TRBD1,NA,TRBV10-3,TGTGCCATCAGTGGGGGACGGGAGACAGGGGCCACCTACAATGAGCAGTTCTTC,CAISGGRETGATYNEQFF
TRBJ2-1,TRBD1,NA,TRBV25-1,TGTGCCAGCAGTGAGGCGGACAGGCCTTACAATGAGCAGTTCTTC,CASSEADRPYNEQFF
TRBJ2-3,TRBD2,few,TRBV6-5,TGTGCCAGCAGTTATCTAGCGGGAGAGGCAGATACGCAGTATTTT,CASSYLAGEADTQYF
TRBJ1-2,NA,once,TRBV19,TGTGCCAGTAGCGAAAACATGGCCTATGGCTACACCTTC,CASSENMAYGYTF
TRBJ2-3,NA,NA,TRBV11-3,TGTGCCAGCAGCTCTAGTGGCACAGATACGCAGTATTTT,CASSSSGTDTQYF
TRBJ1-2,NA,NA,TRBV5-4,TGTGCCAGCAGCTTCGCACGGAGTTATGGCTACACCTTC,CASSFARSYGYTF
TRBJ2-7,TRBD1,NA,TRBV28,TGTGCCAGCAGTCCACCGGGACAGAGGATCTACGAGCAGTACTTC,CASSPPGQRIYEQYF
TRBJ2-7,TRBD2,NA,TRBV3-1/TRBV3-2,TGTGCCAGGAATTTAGATAAGGCTAGCGGGAGAATTTTTCGGGACGAGCAGTACTTC,CARNLDKASGRIFRDEQYF
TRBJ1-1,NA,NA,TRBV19,TGTGCCAGTAGTACCCGGGGCACTGAAGCTTTCTTT,CASSTRGTEAFF
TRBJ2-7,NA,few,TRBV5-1,TGCGCCAGCAGGTTAAACAGGGACGAGCAGTACTTC,CASRLNRDEQYF
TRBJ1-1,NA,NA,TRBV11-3,TGTGCCAGCAGCCCACCCCCTGTACAGACAGGAAGAGACACTGAAGCTTTCTTT,CASSPPPVQTGRDTEAFF
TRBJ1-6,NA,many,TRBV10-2,TGCGCCAGCAGTGAAGGAGGCCTCTCCTATAATTCACCCCTCCACTTT,CASSEGGLSYNSPLHF